This T cell receptor (beta chain) derives from a study of blood T cell repertoires in COVID-19. Some clones are missing from TCRdb's copy, which holds only in-frame ones; the method was immunoSEQ multiplex PCR. The sample holds 200,000 to 300,000 clones; over 70% are singletons and the top ten take roughly 1.6%. The CDR3 loop spans 12 amino acids. V lost 3 bases and J 1 base, leaving 3 bases between the germline ends. Per the germline V gene, CDR1 is WNHNN and CDR2 is SYGVQD (reference sequence). The sequencing input was peripheral blood. The receptor comes from a woman in her thirties or forties who had recovered from COVID-19. The rearrangement uses TRBV10-1 and TRBJ1-1; D uncertain. In nucleotides, the CDR3 is TGCGCCAGCAGTGATAAGAACACTGAAGCTTTCTTT. Its translation: CASSDKNTEAFF.